Below, 21 T cell receptor beta chains from the same sample are listed, as sequenced in a study of beta chain features in type 1 diabetes. Study findings and constraints: Among all four CD4+ subsets, Type 1 diabetes patients had TCRB CDR3s that were moderately but significantly shorter.

For these TCRs, the target antigens are not known. The whole isolated RNA underwent reverse transcription, so sequencing captured expressed TCRB transcripts. TCRdb's copy holds only in-frame clones and misses some; the assay was immunoSEQ multiplex PCR. The sample contains some 350,000 clones, around 9.6% of which appear only once. Material for sequencing was central memory CD4+ T cells from blood. The receptors originated from a man aged 25 to 40 with type 1 diabetes.

In this sample, this clone turned up a few times. This chain joins TRBV5-1 and TRBJ2-7, with TRBD2 matching 12 bases. The CDR3 totals 15 residues. V lost 4 bases, J lost 2 bases, and 4 bases stayed unmatched. Per the germline V gene, CDR1 is SGHRS and CDR2 is YFSETQ. CDR3 sequence reads: CASSPLAGGTYEQYF. CDR3 DNA: TGCGCCAGCAGCCCCCTAGCGGGAGGGACCTACGAGCAGTACTTC.

This clone has more than one count but fewer than ten. J is TRBJ1-5 and V is TRBV19; 9 bases fit TRBD1. V lost 6 bases, J lost 5 bases, and 11 bases stayed unmatched. The germline gives CDR1 LNHDA, CDR2 SQIVND (reference sequence). The CDR3 length is 16 residues. CDR3: CASSREGQGRYQPQHF. CDR3 nucleotide sequence: TGTGCCAGTAGCCGCGAGGGACAGGGAAGGTATCAGCCCCAGCATTTT.

At least ten counts were recorded for this clone. The rearrangement joins TRBV9 to TRBJ2-2, with unresolved D. This CDR3 is built from 13 residues. Germline values: CDR1 SGDLS, CDR2 YYNGEE. Deletions cut 1 base from V and 4 bases from J, with 5 bases between. The CDR3 loop reads CASSVRSTGELFF. CDR3 sequence (DNA): TGTGCCAGCAGCGTAAGGTCCACCGGGGAGCTGTTTTTT.

The genes are TRBV11-2 and TRBJ2-7, with 7 bases lining up with TRBD2. This CDR3 is 16 amino acids long. The germline V gene encodes CDR1 SGHAT and CDR2 FQNNGV. The V gene end was trimmed by 2 bases and the J gene end by 6 bases; junction bases not matched to a gene: 13. CDR3 DNA sequence: TGTGCCAGCAGCTTATCCCCCGCAGGCGGGAGTAGCGAGCAGTACTTC. It specifies CASSLSPAGGSSEQYF.

This clone showed up many times. The rearrangement joins TRBV16 to TRBJ1-5; D is undetermined. V gave up 2 bases and J gave up 5 bases, with 10 bases separating them. Per the germline V gene, CDR1 is KGHSY and CDR2 is FQNENV. The CDR3 has 14 residues. The CDR3 DNA is TGTGCCAGCAGCCAAGTGGCAGCTGATCAGCCCCAGCATTTT. Its protein is CASSQVAADQPQHF.

This clone has only a few counts. The V gene is TRBV28, the J gene TRBJ1-5; D possibly corresponds to TRBD1 (5 bases). The V end was cut by 7 bases, the J end by 1 base, with 11 bases between. CDR3 length equals 14 residues. CDR1 is MDHEN and CDR2 is SYDVKM in the germline V gene. The CDR3 DNA reads as TGTGCCAGCATTGGGGGTATCAGCAATCAGCCCCAGCATTTT. Residues: CASIGGISNQPQHF.

This clone was seen more than once but under ten times. V usage is TRBV28 and J usage is TRBJ2-5; no clear D gene. V lost 3 bases to trimming and J lost 1 base, with 15 bases between them. The CDR3 consists of 16 residues. Per germline, CDR1 MDHEN and CDR2 SYDVKM. The CDR3 nucleotides read TGTGCCAGCAGTTTCCCTGGAGTGGGATCCCAAGAGACCCAGTACTTC. This sequence encodes CASSFPGVGSQETQYF. The whole variable domain, filled in from reference TRBV28 and TRBJ2-5, reads DVKVTQSSRYLVKRTGEKVFLECVQDMDHENMFWYRQDPGLGLRLIYFSYDVKMKEKGDIPEGYSVSREKKERFSLILESASTNQTSMYLCASSFPGVGSQETQYFGPGTRLLVL.

This clone was recorded a few times. The genes are TRBV7-3 and TRBJ2-7; TRBD1 matches at 8 bases. With 2 bases clipped from V and 1 base from J, the junction kept 4 bases outside the gene matches. CDR3 length equals 15 residues. The germline V gene encodes CDR1 SGHTA and CDR2 FQGTGA. This CDR3 reads CASSLVGTGSYEQYF. In DNA form, the CDR3 reads TGTGCCAGCAGCTTAGTCGGGACAGGTTCCTACGAGCAGTACTTC.

This clone was seen only a few times. This sequence joins TRBV9 and TRBJ2-1, with D tentatively TRBD2 (6 bases). Germline V lookup: CDR1 SGDLS, CDR2 YYNGEE. The CDR3 runs to 15 residues. Trimming removed 0 bases at V and 6 bases at J, with 13 bases between. The CDR3 is CASSVEDLALNEQFF. The CDR3, as DNA: TGTGCCAGCAGCGTAGAAGATCTAGCGCTCAATGAGCAGTTCTTC.

This clone was recorded a few times. The chain combines TRBV7-2 with TRBJ2-4, with D unresolved. Trimming pared 5 bases from V and 1 base from J, leaving 3 bases between. Germline V lookup: CDR1 SGHTA, CDR2 FQGNSA. The CDR3 is made up of 12 amino acids. The CDR3 is CASSLAKNIQYF. CDR3 nucleotides: TGTGCCAGCAGCCTCGCCAAAAACATTCAGTACTTC.

This clone occurred a few times. The chain links TRBV19 to TRBJ1-2; D call uncertain. Germline CDR1 is LNHDA and CDR2 is SQIVND (reference sequence). The CDR3 runs to 13 residues. V shed 1 base and J shed 4 bases, with 7 bases lying between them. The CDR3 spells CASSIGSTYGYTF. CDR3 coding DNA: TGTGCCAGTAGTATAGGAAGTACCTATGGCTACACCTTC. The whole variable domain, filled in from reference TRBV19 and TRBJ1-2, reads DGGITQSPKYLFRKEGQNVTLSCEQNLNHDAMYWYRQDPGQGLRLIYYSQIVNDFQKGDIAEGYSVSREKKESFPLTVTSAQKNPTAFYLCASSIGSTYGYTFGSGTRLTVV.

This clone was found many times. The chain employs TRBV28 and TRBJ1-2; 7 positions agree with TRBD1. The CDR3 is 14 residues long. V was clipped by 4 bases and J by 4 bases; unmatched bases: 6. From germline, CDR1 is MDHEN and CDR2 SYDVKM. CDR3: CASSSTRDSYGYTF. CDR3 bases: TGTGCCAGCAGTTCTACCCGGGACAGCTATGGCTACACCTTC.

The chain uses TRBV5-4 and TRBJ2-5; D is unresolved. The CDR3 contains 17 residues. Germline CDR1 is SGHNT and CDR2 is YYREEE (reference sequence). V was shortened by 0 bases and J by 0 bases, with 15 bases between the two germline ends. The CDR3 DNA reads as TGTGCCAGCAGCTTGGGGGGATCGCTAGGGAACCAAGAGACCCAGTACTTC. It encodes CASSLGGSLGNQETQYF.

This clone occurred a few times. This chain connects TRBV7-8 to TRBJ2-7; 10 nucleotides line up with TRBD2. V was pared by 5 bases and J by 4 bases, with 11 bases of the junction left unmatched. The CDR3 length is 16 residues. Germline V gives CDR1 SGHVS, CDR2 FQNEAQ. CDR3 nucleotide sequence: TGTGCCAGCAGCATAGAGGGGGGTAGCGGGAGGTACGAGCAGTACTTC. It specifies CASSIEGGSGRYEQYF.

This clone was counted a few times. This chain connects TRBV19 to TRBJ2-6; 12 positions agree with TRBD1. J lost 6 bases, V lost 5 bases, and 2 bases had no gene match. CDR1 and CDR2 from the germline V gene are LNHDA and SQIVND (reference sequence). This CDR3 region has 15 residues. CDR3 amino acids: CASSAGQGAANVLTF. The DNA for the CDR3 is TGTGCCAGTAGTGCGGGACAGGGGGCGGCCAACGTCCTGACTTTC.

V usage is TRBV19 and J usage is TRBJ1-4; D perhaps matches TRBD1 (6 bases). The CDR3 has 14 amino acids. Trimming stripped 5 bases from V and 11 bases from J, with 18 bases between. Per germline, CDR1 LNHDA and CDR2 SQIVND (reference sequence). The CDR3: CASSPIRDNEKLFF. DNA of the CDR3: TGTGCCAGTAGTCCGATCCGGGACAACGAGAAACTGTTTTTT.

As regards this clone: The junction differs from germline at one of its ends, possibly a read error. The V call is TRBV14, the J call TRBJ1-1; tentative D call: TRBD1 (5 bases). CDR1 is SGHDN and CDR2 is FVKESK in the germline V gene. This CDR3 comprises 14 residues. CDR3 sequence reads: CACSQDPGYTEAFF. In DNA form, the CDR3 reads TGTGCCTGCAGCCAAGATCCAGGGTACACTGAAGCTTTCTTT.

CDR3 in DNA: TGTGCCAGCAGCTTGGGGTTTGGACCTAACTATGGCTACACCTTC. Its protein is CASSLGFGPNYGYTF. This chain joins TRBV7-2 and TRBJ1-2; D remains unclear. The CDR3 totals 15 residues. CDR1 SGHTA and CDR2 FQGNSA come from the germline V gene. The ends were cut back, 3 bases at V and 0 bases at J, with 11 bases in the middle.

The J gene is TRBJ1-2, the V gene TRBV18; no firm D call. The CDR3 covers 14 residues. Germline CDR1 and CDR2: KGHSH and LQKENI. Trimming pared 4 bases from V and 8 bases from J, leaving 17 bases between. The CDR3 sequence: CASSLGPISGGYTF. DNA of the CDR3: TGTGCCAGCTCACTTGGGCCCATCTCGGGAGGCTACACCTTC.

A few counts support this clone. CDR3: CASSYGGWETQYF. The CDR3 coding sequence is TGTGCCAGCAGTTATGGGGGATGGGAGACCCAGTACTTC. This chain uses TRBV6-5 with TRBJ2-5; D may match TRBD1 or TRBD2 (5 bases each). The CDR3 covers 13 residues. Germline V gene lookup returns CDR1 MNHEY and CDR2 SVGAGI. The V and J ends lost 3 bases and 5 bases respectively, with 10 bases between them.

This clone was observed many times. The V and J genes are TRBV6-1 and TRBJ2-6; D perhaps matches TRBD1 (6 bases). The CDR3 spans 17 residues. With 4 bases removed from V and 0 bases from J, the gap between germline ends came to 13 bases. Germline V gene lookup returns CDR1 MNHNS and CDR2 SASEGT. Here the CDR3 reads CASSGQARLSGANVLTF. In DNA form, the CDR3 reads TGTGCCAGCAGTGGACAGGCTAGACTCTCTGGGGCCAACGTCCTGACTTTC.